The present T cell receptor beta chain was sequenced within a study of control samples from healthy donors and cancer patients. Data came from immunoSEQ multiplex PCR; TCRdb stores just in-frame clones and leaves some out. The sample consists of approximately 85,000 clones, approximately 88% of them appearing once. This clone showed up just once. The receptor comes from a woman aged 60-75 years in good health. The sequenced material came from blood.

CDR3 bases: TGTGCCAGCAGCCTACGGACTGTAGGAACTGAAGCTTTCTTT. It is translated as CASSLRTVGTEAFF. This sequence joins TRBV5-4 and TRBJ1-1; D gene uncertain. The V gene's germline CDR1 is SGHNT and CDR2 YYREEE (reference sequence). This CDR3 is built from 14 residues. The V and J ends lost 4 bases and 5 bases respectively, with 15 bases between them.